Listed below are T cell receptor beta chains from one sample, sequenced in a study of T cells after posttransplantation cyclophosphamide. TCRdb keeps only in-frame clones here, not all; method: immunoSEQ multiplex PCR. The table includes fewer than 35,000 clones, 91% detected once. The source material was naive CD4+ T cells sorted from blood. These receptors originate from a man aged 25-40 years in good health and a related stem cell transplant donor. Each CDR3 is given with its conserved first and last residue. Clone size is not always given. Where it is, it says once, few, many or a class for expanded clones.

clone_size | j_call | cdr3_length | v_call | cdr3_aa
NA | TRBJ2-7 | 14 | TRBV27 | CASRDGLAAYEQYF
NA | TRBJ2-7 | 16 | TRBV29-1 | CSGPRTGVYGSYEQYF
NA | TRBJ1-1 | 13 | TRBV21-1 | CASSKASYPEAFF
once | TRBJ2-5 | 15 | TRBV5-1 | CASSTTSGGPETQYF
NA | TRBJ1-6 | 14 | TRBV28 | CASSSTGNNSPLHF
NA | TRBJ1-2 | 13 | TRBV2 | CASVFRDRNGYTF
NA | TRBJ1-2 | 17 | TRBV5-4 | CASSPQRGGRLTYGYTF
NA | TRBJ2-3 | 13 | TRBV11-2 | CASSSGRTDTQYF
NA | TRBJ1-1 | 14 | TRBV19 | CASSIENRGTEAFF
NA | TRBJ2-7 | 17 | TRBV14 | CASSQVPGSKRTYEQYF
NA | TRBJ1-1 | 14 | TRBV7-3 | CASSSGGPFTEAFF
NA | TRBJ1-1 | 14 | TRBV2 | CASSADQVNTEAFF
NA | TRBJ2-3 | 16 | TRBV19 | CASSLMDRGVTDTQYF
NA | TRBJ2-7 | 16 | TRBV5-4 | CASSLAPSGVNYEQYF
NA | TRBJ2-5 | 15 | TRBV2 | CATTPLGLGGETQYF
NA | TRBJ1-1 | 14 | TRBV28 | CASSLTGTNTEAFF
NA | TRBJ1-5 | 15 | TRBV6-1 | CASSEARGSNQPQHF
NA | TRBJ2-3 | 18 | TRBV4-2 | CASSHQLGGADHTDTQYF
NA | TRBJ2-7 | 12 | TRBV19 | CASRSGRYEQYF
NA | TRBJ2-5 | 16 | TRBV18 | CASSLLFRDKQETQYF
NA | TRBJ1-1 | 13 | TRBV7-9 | CASSLVGGGEAFF
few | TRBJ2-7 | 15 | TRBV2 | CASTMGQVITYEQYF
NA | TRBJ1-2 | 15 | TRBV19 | CASSIGTGLGYGYTF
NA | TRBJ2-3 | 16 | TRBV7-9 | CASSSIAGGSTDTQYF
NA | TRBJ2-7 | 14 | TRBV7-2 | CASSFGRGLYEQYF
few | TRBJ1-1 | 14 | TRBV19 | CASSLGTANTEAFF
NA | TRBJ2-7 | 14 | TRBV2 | CASSVGTGSYEQYF
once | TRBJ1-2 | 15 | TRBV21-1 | CASSNGRGQLYGYTF
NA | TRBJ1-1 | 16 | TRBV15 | CATSTHIFGVDTEAFF
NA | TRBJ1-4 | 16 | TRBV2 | CASRTLDRALNEKLFF
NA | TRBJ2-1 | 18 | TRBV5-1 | CASTGKGVGGSSYNEQFF
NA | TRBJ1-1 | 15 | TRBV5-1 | CASSPGFRIVDEAFF
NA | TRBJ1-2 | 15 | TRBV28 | CASSLLGGAGYGYTF
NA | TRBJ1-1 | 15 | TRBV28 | CASSLSQGGDREAFF
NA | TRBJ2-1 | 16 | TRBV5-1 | CASSLAGTSSYNEQFF
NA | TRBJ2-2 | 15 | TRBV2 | CASSETTGGTGELFF
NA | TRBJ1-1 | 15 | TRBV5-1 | CASSHRQGEKDEAFF
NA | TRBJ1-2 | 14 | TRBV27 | CASSPQADSYGYTF
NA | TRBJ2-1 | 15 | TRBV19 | CASNPRGSSYNEQFF
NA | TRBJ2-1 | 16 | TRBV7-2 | CASSSYPGLAVNEQFF
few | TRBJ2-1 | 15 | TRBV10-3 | CAITSGQGDYNEQFF
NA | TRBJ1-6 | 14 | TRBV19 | CASSIRRANSPLHF
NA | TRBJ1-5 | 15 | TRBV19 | CASSPGDRERQPQHF
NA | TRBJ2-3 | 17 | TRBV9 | CASSPRETSGYTDTQYF
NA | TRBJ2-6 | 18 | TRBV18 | CASSPRTGRSSGANVLTF
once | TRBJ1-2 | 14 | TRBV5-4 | CASSPDRGHYGYTF
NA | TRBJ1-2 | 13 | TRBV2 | CASSEDGNYGYTF
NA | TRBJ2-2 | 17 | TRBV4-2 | CASSQVRGAANTGELFF